Described below is a single TCR beta chain sequence and its context. The data stem from a study of blood T cell repertoires in COVID-19. As for the study in general: From the United States, Italy and Spain came samples of acute and convalescent COVID-19.

The assay was immunoSEQ multiplex PCR, and TCRdb's table has in-frame clones only and misses some. The sample consists of 70,000 to 100,000 clones, around nine tenths of them appearing once. Germline lookup yields CDR1 KGHSH and CDR2 LQKENI. Germline trimming cut 6 bases from V and 7 bases from J; bases unmatched to any gene: 11. The CDR3 consists of 15 residues. The chain has TRBV18 and TRBJ2-7; 11 bases are a match to TRBD2. The sequencing input was peripheral blood. This sequence originates from a woman aged 65 to 85 with acute or convalescent COVID-19. As DNA, the CDR3 is TGTGCCAGCTCTCTTACTAGCGGGGGAGCGGGGGAGCAGTACTTC. It encodes CASSLTSGGAGEQYF.